This TCR beta chain came from a study of blood T cell repertoires in COVID-19. In the study's own analysis: Estimated nucleated cell counts came from reference gene primer amplification. TCRdb's table, derived via immunoSEQ multiplex PCR, lists solely in-frame clones and lacks some. The V and J calls and clone size were taken over from that table, and D and trimming were inferred from the DNA. The profile shows some 88,000 clones, around 88% of them singletons. This clone was seen a handful of times. Sequencing input: peripheral blood. This TCR derives from a man between 60 and 75 years old with acute or convalescent COVID-19.

The CDR3 bases are TGTGCCAGCAGTTTAGGGACATTCCAGACCCAGTACTTC. It codes for CASSLGTFQTQYF. The chain employs TRBV27 and TRBJ2-5, with a tentative D call TRBD1 (6 bases). The length of the CDR3 is 13 residues. The germline CDR1 and CDR2 sequences are MNHEY and SMNVEV (reference sequence). Trimming stripped 2 bases from V and 6 bases from J, with 10 bases between.